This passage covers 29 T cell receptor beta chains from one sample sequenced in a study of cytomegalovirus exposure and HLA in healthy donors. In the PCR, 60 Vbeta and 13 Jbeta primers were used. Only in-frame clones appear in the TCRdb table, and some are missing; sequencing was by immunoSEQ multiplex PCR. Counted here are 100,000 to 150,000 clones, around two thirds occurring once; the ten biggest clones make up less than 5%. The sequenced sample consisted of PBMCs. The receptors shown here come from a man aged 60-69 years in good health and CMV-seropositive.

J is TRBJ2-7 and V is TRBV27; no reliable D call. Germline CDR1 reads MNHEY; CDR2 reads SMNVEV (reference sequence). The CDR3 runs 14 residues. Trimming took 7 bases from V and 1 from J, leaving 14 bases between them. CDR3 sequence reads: CASNEVPLSYEQYF. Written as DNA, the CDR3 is TGTGCCAGCAATGAGGTGCCCCTTTCCTACGAGCAGTACTTC.

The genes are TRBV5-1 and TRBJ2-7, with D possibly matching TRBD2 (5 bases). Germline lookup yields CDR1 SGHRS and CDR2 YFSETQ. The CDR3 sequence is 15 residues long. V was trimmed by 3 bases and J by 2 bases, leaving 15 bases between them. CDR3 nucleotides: TGCGCCAGCAGCTCCCGCGGGCCCACCGCCTACGAGCAGTACTTC. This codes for CASSSRGPTAYEQYF.

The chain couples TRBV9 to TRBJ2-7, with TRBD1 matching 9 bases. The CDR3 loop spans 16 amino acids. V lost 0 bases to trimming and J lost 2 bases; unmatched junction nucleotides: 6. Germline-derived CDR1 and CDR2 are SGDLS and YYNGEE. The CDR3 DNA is TGTGCCAGCAGCGTAGACAGGACAGGGGATACCTACGAGCAGTACTTC. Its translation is CASSVDRTGDTYEQYF.

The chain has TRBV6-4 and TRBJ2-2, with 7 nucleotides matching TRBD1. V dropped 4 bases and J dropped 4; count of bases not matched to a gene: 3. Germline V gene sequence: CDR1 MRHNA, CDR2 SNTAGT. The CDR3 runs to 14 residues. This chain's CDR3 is CASSAGTATGELFF. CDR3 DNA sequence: TGTGCCAGCAGTGCCGGGACAGCCACCGGGGAGCTGTTTTTT.

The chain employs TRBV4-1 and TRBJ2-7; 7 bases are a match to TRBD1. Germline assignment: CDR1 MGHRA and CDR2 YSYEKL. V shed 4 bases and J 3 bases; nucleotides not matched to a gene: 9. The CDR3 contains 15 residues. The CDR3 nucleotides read TGCGCCAGCAGCCCCCTCCACAGGGGAAGCTACGAGCAGTACTTC. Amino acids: CASSPLHRGSYEQYF.

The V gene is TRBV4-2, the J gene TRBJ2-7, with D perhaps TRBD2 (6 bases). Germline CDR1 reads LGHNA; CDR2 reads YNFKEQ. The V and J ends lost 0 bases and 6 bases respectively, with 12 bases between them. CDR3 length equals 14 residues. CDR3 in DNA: TGTGCCAGCAGCCAAGAGGGTCCTAGCGCCGAGCAGTACTTC. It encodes CASSQEGPSAEQYF.

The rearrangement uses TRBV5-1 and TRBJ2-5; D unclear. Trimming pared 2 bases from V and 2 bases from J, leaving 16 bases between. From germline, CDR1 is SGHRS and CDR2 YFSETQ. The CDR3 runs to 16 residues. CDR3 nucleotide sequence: TGCGCCAGCAGCTTAGGAAGATTCACGGGTCAAGAGACCCAGTACTTC. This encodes CASSLGRFTGQETQYF.

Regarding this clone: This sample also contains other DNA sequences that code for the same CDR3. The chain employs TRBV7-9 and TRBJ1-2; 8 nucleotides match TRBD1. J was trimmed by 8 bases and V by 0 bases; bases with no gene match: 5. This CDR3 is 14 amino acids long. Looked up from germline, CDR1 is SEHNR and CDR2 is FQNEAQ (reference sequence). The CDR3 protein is CASSLAQGAGGYTF. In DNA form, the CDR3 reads TGTGCCAGCAGCTTAGCGCAGGGGGCGGGCGGCTACACCTTC.

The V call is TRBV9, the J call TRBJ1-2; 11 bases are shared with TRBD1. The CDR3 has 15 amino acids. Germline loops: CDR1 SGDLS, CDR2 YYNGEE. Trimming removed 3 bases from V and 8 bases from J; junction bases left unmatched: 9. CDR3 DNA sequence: TGTGCCAGCAGCGAGGATGGACAGGGGGCTTGGGGCTACACCTTC. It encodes CASSEDGQGAWGYTF.

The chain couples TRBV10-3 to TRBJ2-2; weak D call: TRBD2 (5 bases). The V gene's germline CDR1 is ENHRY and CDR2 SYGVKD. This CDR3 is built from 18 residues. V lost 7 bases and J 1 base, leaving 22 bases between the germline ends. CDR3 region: CAITAGIDFNENTGELFF. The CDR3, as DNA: TGTGCCATCACCGCCGGGATCGACTTCAATGAGAACACCGGGGAGCTGTTTTTT.

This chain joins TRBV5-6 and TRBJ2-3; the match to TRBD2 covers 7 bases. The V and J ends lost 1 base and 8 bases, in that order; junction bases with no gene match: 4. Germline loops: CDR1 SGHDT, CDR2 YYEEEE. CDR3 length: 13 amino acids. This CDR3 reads CASSLLGGGTQYF. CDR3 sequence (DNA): TGTGCCAGCAGCTTGCTGGGGGGGGGTACGCAGTATTTT.

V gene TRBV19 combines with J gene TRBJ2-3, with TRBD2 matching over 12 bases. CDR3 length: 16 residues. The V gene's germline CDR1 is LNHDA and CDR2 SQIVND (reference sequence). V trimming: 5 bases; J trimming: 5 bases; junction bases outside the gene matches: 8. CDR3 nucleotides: TGTGCCAGTAGTGATCCGCTAGCGGGGGGGGGAGATACGCAGTATTTT. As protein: CASSDPLAGGGDTQYF.

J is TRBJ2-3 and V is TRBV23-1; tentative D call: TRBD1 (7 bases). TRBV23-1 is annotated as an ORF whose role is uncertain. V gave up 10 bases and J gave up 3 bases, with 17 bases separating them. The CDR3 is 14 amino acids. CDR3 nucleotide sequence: TGCGCCATCTTGACAGGGAGCGGGACAGATACGCAGTATTTT. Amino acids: CAILTGSGTDTQYF.

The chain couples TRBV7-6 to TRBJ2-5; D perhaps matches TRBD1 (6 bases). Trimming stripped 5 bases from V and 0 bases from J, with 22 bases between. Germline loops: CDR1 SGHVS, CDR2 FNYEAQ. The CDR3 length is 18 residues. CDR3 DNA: TGTGCCAGCAGCCGTTCCGCTCCAGGTGACAGGTACCAAGAGACCCAGTACTTC. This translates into CASSRSAPGDRYQETQYF.

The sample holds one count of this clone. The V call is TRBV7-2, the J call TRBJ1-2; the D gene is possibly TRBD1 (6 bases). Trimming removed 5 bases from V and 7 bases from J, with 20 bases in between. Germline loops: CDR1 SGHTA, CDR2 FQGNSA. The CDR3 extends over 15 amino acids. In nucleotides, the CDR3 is TGTGCCAGCAGCCGCTCGGGACAAACCTTGGGTGGCTACACCTTC. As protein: CASSRSGQTLGGYTF.

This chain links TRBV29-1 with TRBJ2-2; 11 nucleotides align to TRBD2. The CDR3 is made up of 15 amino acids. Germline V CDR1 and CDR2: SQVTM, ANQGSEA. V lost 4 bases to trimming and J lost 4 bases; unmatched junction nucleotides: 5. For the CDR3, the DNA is TGCAGCGTTGCCAGTAGCGGGGGGGCCACCGGGGAGCTGTTTTTT. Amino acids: CSVASSGGATGELFF.

The CDR3 DNA follows: TGCAGCGTAGTCGTGGGACAGGGGGCTTGGGGAGATACGCAGTATTTT. It is translated as CSVVVGQGAWGDTQYF. The V and J genes are TRBV29-1 and TRBJ2-3, with TRBD1 matching 12 bases. The CDR3 is 16 amino acids. Germline CDR1 and CDR2: SQVTM and ANQGSEA. J gave up 5 bases and V 6 bases, and 12 bases lay outside the gene matches.

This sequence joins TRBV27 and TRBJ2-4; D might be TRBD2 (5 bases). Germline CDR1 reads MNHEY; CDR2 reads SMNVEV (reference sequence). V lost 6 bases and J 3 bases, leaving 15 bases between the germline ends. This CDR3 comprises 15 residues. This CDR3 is CASSPTTRYKNIQYF. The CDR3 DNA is TGTGCCAGCAGCCCCACCACTAGATACAAAAACATTCAGTACTTC.

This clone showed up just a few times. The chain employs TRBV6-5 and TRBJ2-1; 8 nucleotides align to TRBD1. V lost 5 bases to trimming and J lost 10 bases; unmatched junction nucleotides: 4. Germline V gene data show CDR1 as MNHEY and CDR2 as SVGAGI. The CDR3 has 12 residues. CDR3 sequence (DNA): TGTGCCAGCAGTAACAGGGGGTGGGAGCAGTTCTTC. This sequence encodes CASSNRGWEQFF.

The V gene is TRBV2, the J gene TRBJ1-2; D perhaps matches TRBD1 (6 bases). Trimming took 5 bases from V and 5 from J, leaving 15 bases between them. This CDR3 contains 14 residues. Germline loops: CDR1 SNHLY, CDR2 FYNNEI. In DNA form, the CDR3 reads TGTGCCAGCAGTATACAGGGAGGGGAATATGGCTACACCTTC. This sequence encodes CASSIQGGEYGYTF.

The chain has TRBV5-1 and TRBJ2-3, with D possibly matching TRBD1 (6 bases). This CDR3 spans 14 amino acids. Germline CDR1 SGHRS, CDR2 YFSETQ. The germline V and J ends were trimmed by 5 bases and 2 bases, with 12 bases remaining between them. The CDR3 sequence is CASRVDSATDTQYF. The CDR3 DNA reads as TGCGCCAGCAGGGTGGACAGCGCCACAGATACGCAGTATTTT. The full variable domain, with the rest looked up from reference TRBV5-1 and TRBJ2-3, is KAGVTQTPRYLIKTRGQQVTLSCSPISGHRSVSWYQQTPGQGLQFLFEYFSETQRNKGNFPGRFSGRQFSNSRSEMNVSTLELGDSALYLCASRVDSATDTQYFGPGTRLTVL.

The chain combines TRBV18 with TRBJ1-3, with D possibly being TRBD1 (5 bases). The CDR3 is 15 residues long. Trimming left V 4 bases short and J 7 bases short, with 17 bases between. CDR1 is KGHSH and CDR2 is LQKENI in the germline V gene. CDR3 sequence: CASSLLGGDQNTIYF. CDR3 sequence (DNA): TGTGCCAGCTCACTTCTCGGAGGGGACCAGAACACCATATATTTT.

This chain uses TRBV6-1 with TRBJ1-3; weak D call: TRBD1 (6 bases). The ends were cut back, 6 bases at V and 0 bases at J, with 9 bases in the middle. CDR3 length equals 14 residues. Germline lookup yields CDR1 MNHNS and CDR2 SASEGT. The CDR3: CASRRDISGNTIYF. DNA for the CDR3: TGTGCCAGCAGAAGGGACATCTCTGGAAACACCATATATTTT.

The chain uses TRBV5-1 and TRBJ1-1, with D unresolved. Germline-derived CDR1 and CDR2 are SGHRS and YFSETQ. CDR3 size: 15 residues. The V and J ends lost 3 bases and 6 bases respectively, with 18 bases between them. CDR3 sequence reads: CASSSLGVSSAEAFF. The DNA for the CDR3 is TGCGCCAGCAGCTCTCTAGGTGTATCGAGTGCTGAAGCTTTCTTT.

CDR3: CASSGWQGTYEQYF. The CDR3 nucleotides are TGTGCCAGCAGTGGGTGGCAGGGAACCTACGAGCAGTACTTC. The rearrangement links TRBV2 to TRBJ2-7, with D possibly TRBD1 on 5 matching bases. CDR1 is SNHLY, CDR2 FYNNEI, per germline. The V end was cut by 4 bases, the J end by 2 bases, with 12 bases between. This CDR3 spans 14 amino acids.

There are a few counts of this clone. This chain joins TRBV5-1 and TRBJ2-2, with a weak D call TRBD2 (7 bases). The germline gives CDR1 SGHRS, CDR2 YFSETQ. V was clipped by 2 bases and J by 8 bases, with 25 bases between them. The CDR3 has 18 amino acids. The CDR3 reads CASSFLGGGVPPEGELFF. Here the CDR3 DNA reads TGCGCCAGCAGCTTCCTTGGAGGGGGGGTCCCCCCCGAAGGGGAGCTGTTTTTT.

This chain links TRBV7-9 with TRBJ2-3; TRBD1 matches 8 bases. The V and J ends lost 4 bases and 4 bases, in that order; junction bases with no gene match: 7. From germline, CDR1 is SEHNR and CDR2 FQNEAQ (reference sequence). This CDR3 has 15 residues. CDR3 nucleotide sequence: TGTGCCAGCAGCTCGAGACAGGGGCCGGCAGATACGCAGTATTTT. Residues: CASSSRQGPADTQYF.

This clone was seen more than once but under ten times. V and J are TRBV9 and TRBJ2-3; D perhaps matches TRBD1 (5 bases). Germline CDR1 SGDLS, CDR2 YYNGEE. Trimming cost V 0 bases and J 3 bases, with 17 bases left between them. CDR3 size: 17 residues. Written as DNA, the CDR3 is TGTGCCAGCAGCGTAGCTAACGGGCAGGGTGTAACAGATACGCAGTATTTT. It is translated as CASSVANGQGVTDTQYF.

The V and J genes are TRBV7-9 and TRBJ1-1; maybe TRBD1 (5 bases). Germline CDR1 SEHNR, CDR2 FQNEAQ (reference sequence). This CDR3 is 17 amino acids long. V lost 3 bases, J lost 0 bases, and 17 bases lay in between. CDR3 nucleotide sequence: TGTGCCAGCAGCTTCCCCAGGGAGGGAACCGTGAACACTGAAGCTTTCTTT. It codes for CASSFPREGTVNTEAFF.